This T cell receptor beta chain was recorded in a study of blood T cells in healthy people across ages. This clonotype was observed a few times. No antigen is known for it. Study findings and constraints: Greater diversity and more naive CD4+ cells were seen in long-lived donors than in aged donors. Changes in expanded clonotypes were possibly confounded, as the CMV status of donors was unknown.

V shed 7 bases and J 5 bases; nucleotides not matched to a gene: 8. The CDR3 consists of 14 residues. Germline values: CDR1 SNHLY, CDR2 FYNNEI. Alongside a J-beta primer mix, a sample-barcoded 5' primer served in a second PCR lasting roughly 7 to 12 cycles. Each cDNA molecule, via a template-switch adaptor with 12 random nucleotides, was tagged. TCRdb called the 5' RACE reads again in MiXCR, with one record for every CDR3 protein. The sample yields more than 800,000 distinct CDR3 sequences, around 43% seen once. This rearrangement joins TRBV2 to TRBJ2-1; 7 bases fit TRBD1. The receptor was isolated from a woman aged 55-70 years in good health. The sequenced sample was blood. CDR3 loop: CASTIRDRDNEQFF. CDR3 nucleotide sequence: TGTGCCAGCACCATCCGGGACAGAGACAATGAGCAGTTCTTC.